This T cell receptor beta chain was sequenced for a study of CD8 T cells in Susac syndrome. Reverse transcription of 0.5 to 1 ug RNA used random hexamers. From the immunoSEQ multiplex PCR reads, TCRdb called clonotypes with MiXCR, one entry per CDR3 protein. The sample holds roughly 80,000 distinct CDR3 sequences, around 94% seen once. This CDR3 is built from 14 residues. The V end was cut by 3 bases, the J end by 1 base, with 9 bases between. Material for sequencing was CD8+ T cells from PBMCs. This clonotype originated in a human donor with Susac syndrome. This chain connects TRBV12-3 or TRBV12-4 to TRBJ1-1; TRBD1 is a possible D gene (5 bases). The CDR3 is CASSLPGANTEAFF. In nucleotides, the CDR3 is TGTGCCAGCAGTTTGCCCGGGGCGAACACTGAAGCTTTCTTT.